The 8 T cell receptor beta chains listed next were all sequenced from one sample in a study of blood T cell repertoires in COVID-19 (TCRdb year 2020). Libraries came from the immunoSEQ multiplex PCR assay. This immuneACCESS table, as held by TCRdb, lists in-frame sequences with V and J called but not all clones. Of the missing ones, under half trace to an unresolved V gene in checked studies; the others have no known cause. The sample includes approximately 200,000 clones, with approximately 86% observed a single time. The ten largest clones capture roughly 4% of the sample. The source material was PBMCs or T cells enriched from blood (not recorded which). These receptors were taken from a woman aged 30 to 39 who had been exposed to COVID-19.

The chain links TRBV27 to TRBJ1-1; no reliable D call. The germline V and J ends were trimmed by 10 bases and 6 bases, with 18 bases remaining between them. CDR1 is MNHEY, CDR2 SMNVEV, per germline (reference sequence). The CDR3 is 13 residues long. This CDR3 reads CATWRGPGAEAFF. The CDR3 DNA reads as TGTGCCACCTGGCGTGGCCCCGGAGCTGAAGCTTTCTTT.

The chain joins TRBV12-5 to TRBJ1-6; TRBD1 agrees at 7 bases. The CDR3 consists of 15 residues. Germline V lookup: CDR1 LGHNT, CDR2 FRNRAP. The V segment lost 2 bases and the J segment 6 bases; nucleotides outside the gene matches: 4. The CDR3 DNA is TGTGCTAGTGGTTTGACAGGGGACGCTAATTCACCCCTCCACTTT. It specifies CASGLTGDANSPLHF.

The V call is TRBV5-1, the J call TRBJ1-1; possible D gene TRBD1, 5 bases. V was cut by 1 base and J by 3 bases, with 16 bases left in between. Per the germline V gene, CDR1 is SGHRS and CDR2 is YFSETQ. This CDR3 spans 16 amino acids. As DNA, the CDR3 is TGCGCCAGCAGCTTGAGGTCCGTCAGGGCGGACACTGAAGCTTTCTTT. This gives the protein CASSLRSVRADTEAFF.

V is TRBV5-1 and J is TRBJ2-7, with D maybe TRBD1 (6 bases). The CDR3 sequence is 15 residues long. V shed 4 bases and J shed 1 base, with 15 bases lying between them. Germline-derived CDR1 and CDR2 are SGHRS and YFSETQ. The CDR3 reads CASSPQTGRSYEQYF. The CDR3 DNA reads TGCGCCAGCAGCCCCCAGACAGGCCGTTCCTACGAGCAGTACTTC.

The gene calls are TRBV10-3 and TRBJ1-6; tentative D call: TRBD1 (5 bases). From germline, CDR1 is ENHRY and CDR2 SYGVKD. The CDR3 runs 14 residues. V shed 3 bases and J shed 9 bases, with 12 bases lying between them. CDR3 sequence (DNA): TGTGCCATCAGTGAACCGGGGGATCTTTCACCCCTCCACTTT. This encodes CAISEPGDLSPLHF.

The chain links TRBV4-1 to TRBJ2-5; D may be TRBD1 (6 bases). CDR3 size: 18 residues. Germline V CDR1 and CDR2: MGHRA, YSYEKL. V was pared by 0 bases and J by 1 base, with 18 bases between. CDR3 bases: TGCGCCAGCAGCCAAGATCCTCTTGGATGGACAGTCCAAGAGACCCAGTACTTC. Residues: CASSQDPLGWTVQETQYF.

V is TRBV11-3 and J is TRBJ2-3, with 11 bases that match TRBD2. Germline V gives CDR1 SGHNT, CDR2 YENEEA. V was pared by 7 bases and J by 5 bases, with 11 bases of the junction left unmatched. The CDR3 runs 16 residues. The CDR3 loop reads CASTPGPSGGRDTQYF. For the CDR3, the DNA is TGTGCCAGCACCCCCGGCCCTAGCGGGGGGCGAGATACGCAGTATTTT.

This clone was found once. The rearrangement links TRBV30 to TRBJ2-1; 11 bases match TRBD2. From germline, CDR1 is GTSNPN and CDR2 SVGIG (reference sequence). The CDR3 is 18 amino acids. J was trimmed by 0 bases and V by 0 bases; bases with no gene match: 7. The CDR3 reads CAWSVVLAGGLSYNEQFF. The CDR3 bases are TGTGCCTGGAGTGTAGTCTTAGCGGGGGGGCTCTCCTACAATGAGCAGTTCTTC. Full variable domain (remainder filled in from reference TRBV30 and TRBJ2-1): SQTIHQWPATLVQPVGSPLSLECTVEGTSNPNLYWYRQAAGRGLQLLFYSVGIGQISSEVPQNLSASRPQDRQFILSSKKLLLSDSGFYLCAWSVVLAGGLSYNEQFFGPGTRLTVL.